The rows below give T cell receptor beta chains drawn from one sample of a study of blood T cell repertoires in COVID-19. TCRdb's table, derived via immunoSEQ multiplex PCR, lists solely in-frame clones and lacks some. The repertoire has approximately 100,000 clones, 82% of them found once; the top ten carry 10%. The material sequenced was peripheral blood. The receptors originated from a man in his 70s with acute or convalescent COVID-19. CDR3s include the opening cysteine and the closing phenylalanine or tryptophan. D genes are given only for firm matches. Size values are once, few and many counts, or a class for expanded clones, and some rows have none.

TGTGCCAGCAGGTCCTCAACAGGGGTCTATGGCTACACCTTC	CASRSSTGVYGYTF	TRBD1	14	-	TRBJ1-2	TRBV6-5
TGTGCCTGGAGTCCGCTGGCCAGGTCTGAAGCTTTCTTT	CAWSPLARSEAFF	-	13	-	TRBJ1-1	TRBV30
TGTGCCAGCAGCAGTAACAGGGCTTTTCCTGACAATGAGCAGTTCTTC	CASSSNRAFPDNEQFF	-	16	-	TRBJ2-1	TRBV21-1
TGTGCCAGCAGAAAAGACAGGGGTGGAACTGAAGCTTTCTTT	CASRKDRGGTEAFF	TRBD1	14	-	TRBJ1-1	TRBV6-6
TGTGCCAGCAGTCCCATACTTAGGACAGGGCCCATGAACACTGAAGCTTTCTTT	CASSPILRTGPMNTEAFF	TRBD1	18	-	TRBJ1-1	TRBV28
TGTGCCAGCAGTAGAAGACAGGGGGCGAGTGGAAACACCATATATTTT	CASSRRQGASGNTIYF	TRBD1	16	-	TRBJ1-3	TRBV2
TGTGCCAGCAGCAGAGACGGGGTATCCTCCTACGAGCAGTACTTC	CASSRDGVSSYEQYF	-	15	-	TRBJ2-7	TRBV6-5
TGTGCCACCAGCAGAGATCGGGACTATAATTCACCCCTCCACTTT	CATSRDRDYNSPLHF	-	15	-	TRBJ1-6	TRBV15
TGTGCCAGCAAATATAACGGGGGAGAGACCCAGTACTTC	CASKYNGGETQYF	-	13	-	TRBJ2-5	TRBV5-4
TGCAGCGTTGAAGATCTTCACCCGGGGGTTGTTCAGTACTTC	CSVEDLHPGVVQYF	-	14	-	TRBJ2-7	TRBV29-1
TGTGCCACCAGCAGAGATCCGACAGGGCGAGAAAAACTGTTTTTT	CATSRDPTGREKLFF	TRBD1	15	-	TRBJ1-4	TRBV15
TGTGCCAGCACCAGAGACTTCACAGATACGCAGTATTTT	CASTRDFTDTQYF	-	13	-	TRBJ2-3	TRBV6-5
TGTGCCATCAGTGGGGGAGCCTCTAACTATGGCTACACCTTC	CAISGGASNYGYTF	-	14	once	TRBJ1-2	TRBV10-3
TGTGCCAGCAGACCTGCGACAGGGTCAATCACCGGGGAGCTGTTTTTT	CASRPATGSITGELFF	TRBD1	16	few	TRBJ2-2	TRBV4-2
TGTGCCTGGAGGTCGAGGGCCGGGGAGCTGTTTTTT	CAWRSRAGELFF	-	12	-	TRBJ2-2	TRBV30
TGTGCCAGCAGCCTAGCCTGGACAGGGCAATGGTTCGGCTACACCTTC	CASSLAWTGQWFGYTF	TRBD1	16	-	TRBJ1-2	TRBV7-8
TGTGCCAGCAGTTACGAGGCCAGGGGGCATGGTGGCTACACCTTC	CASSYEARGHGGYTF	TRBD1	15	-	TRBJ1-2	TRBV6-5